Given below is one T cell receptor (beta chain) in context. Some clones are missing from TCRdb's copy, which holds only in-frame ones; the method was immunoSEQ multiplex PCR. The profile shows some 2 million clones, about 95% of them singletons. Germline V gene data show CDR1 as WNHNN and CDR2 as SYGVQD (reference sequence). V dropped 2 bases and J dropped 7 bases, with 11 bases sitting between them. This CDR3 contains 14 residues. Terminally differentiated effector memory CD45RA+ cells were excluded from the naive CD8 cells, which were CD45RO-negative and positively selected for CCR7. Every contributor of samples was a Caucasian grown-up residing in Nashville, Tennessee. This sample was included in a study of shared clonotypes between healthy human individuals.

The V call is TRBV10-1, the J call TRBJ2-2; possibly TRBD1 or TRBD2 for D (5 bases each). The receptor was isolated from a man between 18 and 29 years old in good health. The sequenced material came from naive CD8+ T cells sorted from blood. The CDR3 spells CASSEPGTNGELFF. The CDR3 bases are TGCGCCAGCAGTGAGCCAGGGACCAACGGGGAGCTGTTTTTT.